A single T cell receptor beta chain is shown here with its context. Its cognate antigen is unknown. This CDR3 has 16 residues. Germline V CDR1 and CDR2: SGHVS, FNYEAQ. V gave up 4 bases and J gave up 6 bases; unmatched junction bases: 6. The immunoSEQ assay was version 4, run in survey mode. Genomic DNA was diluted to around 10 ng/uL, up to roughly 1 ug per sample. Profiled with immunoSEQ multiplex PCR; TCRdb holds only in-frame clones, not every one. The data contain approximately 25,000 clones, around 74% of them singletons. The data originate from a study of persistence of HIV-infected CD4 T cells. Overlapping HIV-1 Gag 15-mer peptides at about 1 ug per peptide per mL were used. CD4+ T cells upregulating both CD40 ligand and CD69 were sorted as responding cells. Study-level findings and limits: Degenerate expanded CDR3beta sequences were enriched among CMV- and Gag-responding cells. Compared with CD3/CD28-stimulated cells, CMV- and Gag-responding cells showed lower TCRbeta richness. The rare CMV-responding cells with HIV-1 proviruses were not separately TCR-sequenced.

The chain employs TRBV7-6 and TRBJ2-1, with TRBD2 identical over 13 bases. The material sequenced was CD4+ T cells sorted from PBMCs after roughly 17-hour stimulation, taken from a patient who received antiretroviral therapy. The receptor's source is an adult man with HIV who was CMV-seropositive. CDR3 sequence reads: CASSSGTSGAVNEQFF. DNA for the CDR3: TGTGCCAGCAGCTCTGGGACTAGCGGGGCGGTCAATGAGCAGTTCTTC.